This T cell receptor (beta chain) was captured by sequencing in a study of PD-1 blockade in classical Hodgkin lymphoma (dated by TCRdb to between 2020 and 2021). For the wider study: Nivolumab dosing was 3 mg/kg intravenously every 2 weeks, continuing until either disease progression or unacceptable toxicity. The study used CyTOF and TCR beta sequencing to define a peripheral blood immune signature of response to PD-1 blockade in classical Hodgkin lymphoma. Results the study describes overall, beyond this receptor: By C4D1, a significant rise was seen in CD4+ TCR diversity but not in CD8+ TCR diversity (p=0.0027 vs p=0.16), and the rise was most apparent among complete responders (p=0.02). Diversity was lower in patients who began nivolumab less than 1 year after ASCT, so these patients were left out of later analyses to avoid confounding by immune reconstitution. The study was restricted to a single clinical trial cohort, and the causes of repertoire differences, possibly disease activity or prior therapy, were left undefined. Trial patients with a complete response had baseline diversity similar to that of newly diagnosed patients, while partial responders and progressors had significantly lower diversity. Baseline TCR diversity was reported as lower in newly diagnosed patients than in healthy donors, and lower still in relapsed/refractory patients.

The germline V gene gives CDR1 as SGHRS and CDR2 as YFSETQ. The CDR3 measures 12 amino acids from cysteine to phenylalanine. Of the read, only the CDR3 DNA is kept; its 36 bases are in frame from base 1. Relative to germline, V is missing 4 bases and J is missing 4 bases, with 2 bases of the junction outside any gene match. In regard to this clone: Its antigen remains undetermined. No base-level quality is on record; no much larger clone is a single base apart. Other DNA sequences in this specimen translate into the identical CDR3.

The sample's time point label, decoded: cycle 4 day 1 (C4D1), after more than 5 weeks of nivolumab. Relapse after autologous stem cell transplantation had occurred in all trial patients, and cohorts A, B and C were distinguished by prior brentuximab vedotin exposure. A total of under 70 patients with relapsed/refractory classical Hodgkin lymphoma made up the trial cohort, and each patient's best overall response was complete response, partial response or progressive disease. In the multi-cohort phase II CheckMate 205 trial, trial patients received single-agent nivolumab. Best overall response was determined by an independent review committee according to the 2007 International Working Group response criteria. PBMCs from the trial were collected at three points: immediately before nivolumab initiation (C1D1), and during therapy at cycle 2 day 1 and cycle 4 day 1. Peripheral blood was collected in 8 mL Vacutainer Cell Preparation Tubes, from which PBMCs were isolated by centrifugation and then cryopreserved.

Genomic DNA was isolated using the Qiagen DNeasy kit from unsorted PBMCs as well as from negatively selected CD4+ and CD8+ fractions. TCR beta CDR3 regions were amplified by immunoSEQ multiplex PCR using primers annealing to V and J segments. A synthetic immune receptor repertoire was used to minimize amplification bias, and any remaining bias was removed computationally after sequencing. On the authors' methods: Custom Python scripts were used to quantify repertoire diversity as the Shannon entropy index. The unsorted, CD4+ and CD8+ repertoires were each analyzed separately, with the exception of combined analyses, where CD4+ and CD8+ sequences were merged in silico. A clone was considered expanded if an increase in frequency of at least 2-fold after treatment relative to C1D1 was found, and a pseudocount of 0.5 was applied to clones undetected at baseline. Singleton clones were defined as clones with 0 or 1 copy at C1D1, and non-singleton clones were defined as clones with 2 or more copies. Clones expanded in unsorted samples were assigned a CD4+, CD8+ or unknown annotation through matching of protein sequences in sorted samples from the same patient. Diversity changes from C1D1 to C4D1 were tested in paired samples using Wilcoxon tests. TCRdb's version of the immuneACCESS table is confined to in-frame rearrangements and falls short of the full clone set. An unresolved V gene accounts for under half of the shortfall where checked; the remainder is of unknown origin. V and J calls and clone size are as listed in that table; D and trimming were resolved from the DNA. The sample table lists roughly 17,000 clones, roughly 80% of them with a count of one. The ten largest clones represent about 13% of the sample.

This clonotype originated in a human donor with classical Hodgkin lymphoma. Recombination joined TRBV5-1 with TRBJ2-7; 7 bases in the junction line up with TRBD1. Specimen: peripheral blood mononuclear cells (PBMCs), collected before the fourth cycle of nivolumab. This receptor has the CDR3 CASSLQGYEQYF. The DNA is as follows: TGCGCCAGCAGCCTACAGGGGTACGAGCAGTACTTC.